The rows below give T cell receptor beta chains drawn from one sample of a study of blood T cell repertoires in COVID-19. TCRdb keeps only in-frame clones here, not all; method: immunoSEQ multiplex PCR. The sample has about 190,000 clones, approximately 86% seen once. Material: peripheral blood. These receptors all stem from a young man with acute or convalescent COVID-19. The CDR3 runs from the conserved cysteine through the conserved F or W. Fields, in order: clone size, J gene, D gene, V gene, CDR3 protein, CDR3 DNA. The D gene is left open where the match is weak. A row's size may be missing; if present it is once, few, many or a size class.

NA	TRBJ1-1	NA	TRBV5-6	CASSLTFELEAFF	TGTGCCAGCAGCTTGACGTTTGAGCTTGAAGCTTTCTTT
few	TRBJ1-3	NA	TRBV28	CASSLMGGVSGNTIYF	TGTGCCAGCAGTTTAATGGGGGGAGTCTCTGGAAACACCATATATTTT
NA	TRBJ1-1	TRBD1	TRBV3-1/TRBV3-2	CASRRDRNMNTEAFF	TGTGCCAGCAGACGGGACAGGAACATGAACACTGAAGCTTTCTTT
NA	TRBJ2-1	TRBD2	TRBV6-5	CASRRLAGVNNEQFF	TGTGCCAGCAGACGACTAGCGGGAGTTAACAATGAGCAGTTCTTC
NA	TRBJ1-2	NA	TRBV19	CASSQGMIRYTF	TGTGCCAGTAGTCAGGGGATGATACGCTACACCTTC
NA	TRBJ1-2	NA	TRBV4-1	CASSPIIRQTGKEGYTF	TGCGCCAGCAGCCCCATCATTCGCCAGACAGGCAAAGAGGGCTACACCTTC
NA	TRBJ2-3	TRBD1	TRBV2	CASSGTGGYTQYF	TGTGCCAGCAGTGGGACAGGGGGTTATACGCAGTATTTT
NA	TRBJ2-2	TRBD2	TRBV2	CAAGQREGFGELFF	TGTGCCGCCGGCCAGCGGGAGGGATTCGGGGAGCTGTTTTTT
once	TRBJ2-7	TRBD2	TRBV5-1	CASSLVQGLVKYEQYF	TGCGCCAGCAGCTTGGTTCAGGGACTAGTAAAATACGAGCAGTACTTC
NA	TRBJ1-6	NA	TRBV2	CASSEWGPSPLHF	TGTGCCAGCAGTGAATGGGGGCCTTCACCCCTCCACTTT
NA	TRBJ2-1	TRBD2	TRBV7-2	CASSRPGLVSYNEQFF	TGTGCCAGCAGTCGGCCGGGACTAGTTTCCTACAATGAGCAGTTCTTC
NA	TRBJ2-1	NA	TRBV29-1	CSVERRGSYNEQFF	TGCAGCGTTGAAAGGCGGGGTTCCTACAATGAGCAGTTCTTC
NA	TRBJ2-4	TRBD1	TRBV19	CASSRQGANIQYF	TGTGCCAGTAGTAGACAGGGGGCAAACATTCAGTACTTC
NA	TRBJ2-2	TRBD2	TRBV19	CASSMRASGNTGELFF	TGTGCCAGTAGTATGCGGGCTAGCGGGAACACCGGGGAGCTGTTTTTT
few	TRBJ1-1	NA	TRBV27	CASSPRVNTEAFF	TGTGCCAGCAGTCCCAGGGTGAACACTGAAGCTTTCTTT